This is a list of T cell receptor beta chains from one sample in a study of T cell responses to AZD1222 COVID-19 vaccine. Repertoires were generated with immunoSEQ multiplex PCR, while TCRdb's copy carries only in-frame clones and drops some. Of about 130,000 clones in the sample, roughly 92% were seen once. The sequences come from peripheral blood, collected 28 days after the second AZD1222 dose. The receptor set was obtained from an adult who received the AZD1222 COVID-19 vaccine. The CDR3 runs from the conserved cysteine through the conserved F or W. A D gene is named only where the DNA matches it firmly. Rows may omit the clone size; those that give it use once, few, many or a size class.

d_gene	abundance	v_gene	j_gene	CDR3aa	CDR3nt
-	-	TRBV6-4	TRBJ1-4	CASISGPQATNEKLFF	TGTGCCAGCATCTCGGGACCCCAGGCAACTAATGAAAAACTGTTTTTT
-	-	TRBV24-1	TRBJ1-3	CATPHPQGDIENTIYF	TGTGCCACCCCACATCCCCAGGGTGACATCGAAAACACCATATATTTT
-	-	TRBV7-9	TRBJ1-2	CASGSPGRFSGYTF	TGTGCCAGCGGATCCCCGGGCCGATTCTCTGGCTACACCTTC
-	once	TRBV12-2	TRBJ2-1	CASRLALGLAGIDEQFF	TGTGCAAGTCGCTTAGCGCTCGGACTAGCGGGGATCGATGAGCAGTTCTTC
TRBD2	-	TRBV7-8	TRBJ2-1	CASSLESGIEQFF	TGTGCCAGCAGCTTAGAGAGCGGGATTGAGCAGTTCTTC
TRBD2	-	TRBV6-5	TRBJ2-5	CASSYRGGRQETQYF	TGTGCCAGCAGTTACCGCGGGGGGCGGCAAGAGACCCAGTACTTC
TRBD1	-	TRBV18	TRBJ2-7	CASSPRTGGDEQYF	TGTGCCAGCTCACCCCGGACAGGGGGCGACGAGCAGTACTTC
-	-	TRBV27	TRBJ1-4	CASSLLQGGVEKLFF	TGTGCCAGCAGTTTACTACAGGGCGGGGTCGAAAAACTGTTTTTT
-	-	TRBV30	TRBJ1-4	CASPAGGLTNEKLFF	TGTGCCTCCCCCGCGGGGGGTTTAACTAATGAAAAACTGTTTTTT
-	-	TRBV6-5	TRBJ2-1	CASSYSTRVWNEQFF	TGTGCCAGCAGTTACTCGACCAGGGTGTGGAATGAGCAGTTCTTC
-	-	TRBV28	TRBJ2-5	CASSSSRETQYF	TGTGCCAGCAGTTCTTCAAGAGAGACCCAGTACTTC
-	-	TRBV5-1	TRBJ1-1	CASSSLLDSTEAFF	TGCGCCAGCAGCTCCTTACTTGATAGCACTGAAGCTTTCTTT
TRBD2	-	TRBV5-1	TRBJ2-7	CASSLGLAGGTYEQYF	TGCGCCAGCAGCTTGGGACTAGCGGGAGGGACCTACGAGCAGTACTTC
-	-	TRBV7-6	TRBJ1-4	CASSPEAAWRMEKLFF	TGTGCCAGCAGCCCAGAGGCGGCCTGGCGCATGGAAAAACTGTTTTTT
-	once	TRBV12-3/TRBV12-4	TRBJ1-1	CAGTLGRNTEAFF	TGTGCCGGAACACTGGGAAGGAACACTGAAGCTTTCTTT
-	-	TRBV6-2/TRBV6-3	TRBJ1-6	CASSPGPRGNSPLHF	TGTGCCAGCAGCCCTGGACCCCGGGGTAATTCACCCCTCCACTTT
-	once	TRBV12-3/TRBV12-4	TRBJ2-5	CASRRGAEETQYF	TGTGCCAGCCGCCGCGGGGCAGAAGAGACCCAGTACTTC
-	-	TRBV6-5	TRBJ2-5	CASRHQETQYF	TGTGCCAGCAGGCACCAAGAGACCCAGTACTTC
-	-	TRBV19	TRBJ2-1	CASSIDRDSHNEQFF	TGTGCCAGTAGTATAGATCGAGACAGCCACAATGAGCAGTTCTTC